The 18 T cell receptor beta chains reported below all come from one sample, sequenced in a study of T-cell memory formation after mild COVID-19. TCRdb re-analysed the 5' RACE reads in MiXCR, keeping a single row per CDR3 protein. Among about 560,000 distinct CDR3 sequences listed, less than 25% were seen once. The sample consisted of PBMCs or a T cell subset sorted from them (not recorded which). The receptors stem from an adult woman who had mild COVID-19 (a few samples of this study predate the infection). Cell type and time point are not known.

A note on this clonotype: Given the absence of the conserved phenylalanine or tryptophan at the CDR3 end, a read error is likely. Because the CDR3's place on the DNA is in doubt, the DNA is left out and the CDR3 is given as listed by TCRdb. The chain carries TRBV6-2 or TRBV6-3 and TRBJ2-7; the table's D call, TRBD1, was not checked against the DNA. The CDR3 length is 13 residues, termini included. Looked up from germline, CDR1 is MNHEY and CDR2 is SVGEGT. CDR3: CASSWGTDPPKYL.

This clonotype was observed a few times. The chain joins TRBV27 to TRBJ2-5; a weak D match, TRBD1 (5 bases). The CDR3 is 13 residues long. The germline CDR1 and CDR2 sequences are MNHEY and SMNVEV (reference sequence). The V and J ends lost 4 bases and 3 bases respectively, with 9 bases between them. The CDR3 nucleotides read TGTGCCAGCAGTTGGGTAGGGGAAGAGACCCAGTACTTC. It specifies CASSWVGEETQYF.

About this clonotype itself: At one end, the junction sequence differs from germline, possibly due to a read error. The rearrangement links TRBV25-1 to TRBJ1-1; D uncertain. The CDR3 length is 11 residues. Germline assignment: CDR1 MGHDK and CDR2 SYGVNS. In nucleotides, the CDR3 is TGTGCCAGCAGAAAGAACTCTGAAGCTTTCTTT. It encodes CASRKNSEAFF.

Only a few counts were recorded for this clonotype. The J gene is TRBJ2-3, the V gene TRBV4-1; D could derive from TRBD1 or TRBD2 (5 bases each). Germline values: CDR1 MGHRA, CDR2 YSYEKL. Between the trimmed V and J ends, which lost 1 base and 4 bases, there was a span of 12 bases. The CDR3 is 15 residues long. This chain's CDR3 is CASSQGGVEADTQYF. CDR3 nucleotides: TGCGCCAGCAGCCAAGGAGGGGTCGAGGCAGATACGCAGTATTTT.

In its sample, this clonotype was seen a few times. The genes are TRBV9 and TRBJ2-7, with 7 positions matching TRBD2. This CDR3 is 14 amino acids long. The V segment lost 0 bases and the J segment 3 bases; nucleotides outside the gene matches: 3. Germline V CDR1 and CDR2: SGDLS, YYNGEE. The CDR3 bases are TGTGCCAGCAGCGTAGGCGGGGACTACTACGAGCAGTACTTC. It codes for CASSVGGDYYEQYF. Filled out from reference TRBV9 and TRBJ2-7, the complete variable domain reads DSGVTQTPKHLITATGQRVTLRCSPRSGDLSVYWYQQSLDQGLQFLIQYYNGEERAKGNILERFSAQQFPDLHSELNLSSLELGDSALYFCASSVGGDYYEQYFGPGTRLTVT.

This clonotype occurred a few times. The rearrangement uses TRBV7-6 and TRBJ2-2, with 13 bases that match TRBD2. This CDR3 comprises 15 residues. Germline V CDR1 and CDR2: SGHVS, FNYEAQ. The V gene end was trimmed by 6 bases and the J gene end by 5 bases; junction bases not matched to a gene: 3. This chain's CDR3 is CASRPGLAGTGELFF. The CDR3 nucleotides are TGTGCCAGCAGGCCGGGACTAGCGGGGACCGGGGAGCTGTTTTTT.

This clonotype was seen a handful of times. The CDR3 bases are TGTGCCACCGGAAGGGGGGGTATTGGCTCTGGGGCCAACGTCCTGACTTTC. Protein sequence: CATGRGGIGSGANVLTF. The rearrangement links TRBV24-1 to TRBJ2-6; the D gene is possibly TRBD2 (7 bases). Trimming shortened V by 9 bases and J by 0 bases, and 17 bases separated the two germline ends. The length of the CDR3 is 17 residues. Germline values: CDR1 KGHDR, CDR2 SFDVKD.

This sequence joins TRBV2 and TRBJ2-2; TRBD1 matches 7 bases. This CDR3 has 16 residues. Trimming at V came to 1 base and at J to 5 bases, leaving 7 bases not matched to a gene. Germline V gene sequence: CDR1 SNHLY, CDR2 FYNNEI. CDR3 nucleotide sequence: TGTGCCAGCAGTGAAGATGACAGGGACGAAACCGGGGAGCTGTTTTTT. It encodes CASSEDDRDETGELFF.

This clonotype was seen at least ten times. The DNA of the CDR3 is TGTGCCAGTAGTCTAGCGCCAGGCAATGAGCAGTTCTTC. Amino acids: CASSLAPGNEQFF. This chain uses TRBV19 with TRBJ2-1; TRBD2 might be the D (6 bases). The CDR3 extends over 13 amino acids. Deletions cut 5 bases from V and 6 bases from J, with 11 bases between. CDR1 and CDR2 (germline): LNHDA, SQIVND (reference sequence).

V gene TRBV6-5 combines with J gene TRBJ2-2; the match to TRBD1 covers 8 bases. CDR1 MNHEY and CDR2 SVGAGI come from the germline V gene. V lost 6 bases and J lost 8; bases outside the gene matches: 8. The CDR3 has 14 amino acids. In nucleotides, the CDR3 is TGTGCCAGCAGGCGCCCGCAGGGGGCAGGGGAGCTGTTTTTT. Encoded protein: CASRRPQGAGELFF.

This clonotype was seen more than once but under ten times. The genes are TRBV15 and TRBJ1-1; no clear D. The CDR3 has 14 residues. Trimming left V 4 bases short and J 0 bases short, with 9 bases between. Germline lookup yields CDR1 LNHNV and CDR2 YYDKDF (reference sequence). The CDR3 protein is CATSTEGLNTEAFF. The CDR3, as DNA: TGTGCCACCAGCACGGAGGGATTGAACACTGAAGCTTTCTTT. Full variable domain (outside the CDR3, taken from reference TRBV15 and TRBJ1-1): DAMVIQNPRYQVTQFGKPVTLSCSQTLNHNVMYWYQQKSSQAPKLLFHYYDKDFNNEADTPDNFQSRRPNTSFCFLDIRSPGLGDTAMYLCATSTEGLNTEAFFGQGTRLTVV.

The chain carries TRBV19 and TRBJ1-4, with a possible D match to TRBD1 (5 bases). V was pared by 5 bases and J by 7 bases, with 14 bases between. CDR1 and CDR2 (germline): LNHDA, SQIVND (reference sequence). The CDR3 sequence is 14 residues long. Here the CDR3 DNA reads TGTGCCAGTAGTTCTAGGGGTTTGGGTGAAAAACTGTTTTTT. Its translation: CASSSRGLGEKLFF.

The rearrangement joins TRBV27 to TRBJ2-7, with 8 bases aligning to TRBD1. This CDR3 region has 14 residues. Germline V gene lookup returns CDR1 MNHEY and CDR2 SMNVEV (reference sequence). V trimming: 6 bases; J trimming: 2 bases; junction bases outside the gene matches: 6. CDR3 nucleotide sequence: TGTGCCAGCAGATGGACAGGGAAGCCCTACGAGCAGTACTTC. This codes for CASRWTGKPYEQYF.

The rearrangement links TRBV5-1 to TRBJ2-3, with TRBD2 matching 10 bases. CDR1 is SGHRS and CDR2 is YFSETQ in the germline V gene. The CDR3 totals 15 residues. The V segment lost 9 bases and the J segment 2 bases; nucleotides outside the gene matches: 9. The CDR3 DNA follows: TGCGCCACCATGACTAGCGGGCATACCACAGATACGCAGTATTTT. It encodes CATMTSGHTTDTQYF.

The sample holds a few counts of this clonotype. The rearrangement links TRBV20-1 to TRBJ1-1; no clear D gene. Germline loops: CDR1 DFQATT, CDR2 SNEGSKA (reference sequence). The CDR3 consists of 13 residues. Trimming removed 1 base at V and 1 base at J, with 7 bases between. CDR3 sequence: CSARGGRNTEAFF. As DNA, the CDR3 is TGCAGTGCTAGAGGAGGGAGGAACACTGAAGCTTTCTTT.

This clonotype was picked up a small number of times. This chain connects TRBV2 to TRBJ2-3; TRBD1 is a possible D gene (6 bases). CDR1 SNHLY and CDR2 FYNNEI come from the germline V gene. Trimming pared 7 bases from V and 6 bases from J, leaving 17 bases between. This CDR3 region has 14 residues. The CDR3 is CASKLGTPKDTQYF. Written as DNA, the CDR3 is TGTGCCAGCAAGCTAGGGACACCCAAGGATACGCAGTATTTT.

This clonotype was recorded a few times. This chain joins TRBV9 and TRBJ2-6, with unresolved D. V was shortened by 1 base and J by 0 bases, with 11 bases between the two germline ends. The CDR3 runs to 17 residues. Germline CDR1 and CDR2: SGDLS and YYNGEE. This CDR3 reads CASSVRGWNSGANVLTF. The DNA of the CDR3 is TGTGCCAGCAGCGTAAGAGGCTGGAACTCTGGGGCCAACGTCCTGACTTTC.

The chain links TRBV29-1 to TRBJ2-5; 10 bases fit TRBD2. Unmatched junction bases numbered 7, after V lost 8 bases and J lost 4 bases. Germline lookup yields CDR1 SQVTM and CDR2 ANQGSEA. The CDR3 consists of 13 residues. The CDR3 DNA is TGCAGCCTCTCGACTAGCGGGCCAGAGACCCAGTACTTC. This sequence encodes CSLSTSGPETQYF. Using reference TRBV29-1 and TRBJ2-5 for the parts outside the CDR3, the full variable domain is SAVISQKPSRDICQRGTSLTIQCQVDSQVTMMFWYRQQPGQSLTLIATANQGSEATYESGFVIDKFPISRPNLTFSTLTVSNMSPEDSSIYLCSLSTSGPETQYFGPGTRLLVL.